This paragraph covers one TCR beta chain sequence. The antigen this receptor binds is unknown. No quality values exist for individual bases; no much larger clone is one base distant. The sample comes from a study of T cell responses to AZD1222 COVID-19 vaccine (dated by TCRdb to about 2021). In the study overall: Because spike-specific TCR depth and breadth did not differ between the two schedules, AZD1222 recipients who got a second dose at roughly 4 weeks were pooled with those who got a second dose at roughly 12 weeks. TCR sequencing covered fewer than 250 trial participants: 207 given two doses of AZD1222 and 26 given two doses of MenACWY control vaccine. Trial participants were enrolled by age into 18-55, 56-69 and 70-plus year subgroups, with approximately 150, 30 and 60 TCR-sequenced participants respectively.

CDR1 and CDR2, per the germline V gene, are SGHTA and FQGTGA. V loses 5 bases of germline sequence and J loses 6 bases, and the interval between the two ends is 12 bases. Inclusive of the bounding cysteine and phenylalanine, the CDR3 is 13 residues long. Only the CDR3 DNA stays, 39 bases, in frame from base 1. The full study reports these points: Most participants were white British and females outnumbered males, and the authors suggested that clonal diversity may have been underestimated. Only a handful of AZD1222 recipients were SARS-CoV-2 seropositive at baseline, limiting conclusions about previously exposed vaccinees. The vaccine-associated CD4 TCRs covered the entire spike protein, and the dominant responses fell in regions 160-218 and 743-854. Reportedly, close to half of the unique spike-specific TCRs recognized epitopes lying outside the regions that are mutated in the B.1.351 and B.1.1.7 variants. No day 14 peak-response samples were available, so repertoires were characterized only after the peak T cell response. Spike-specific TCR breadth and depth rose significantly after two AZD1222 doses compared with day 0 and with MenACWY recipients. The 56-69-year group was small, and its depth increase did not reach significance, likely because of low power.

The CDR3 regions of human TCRbeta chains were analyzed by immunosequencing. In the authors' own workflow: TCRs in the repertoires were matched against a reference library of SARS-CoV-2-specific TCRs that had been generated with the MIRA antigen-specificity platform. Breadth was defined as the fraction of unique TCRs that were SARS-CoV-2-associated. Depth was defined as the fraction of total T cells that were SARS-CoV-2-associated. Using the MIRA data, each spike-specific TCR was mapped to the spike region that the TCR reacts to and placed in a CD4 or CD8 class. Log10-transformed breadth and depth values were compared by one-way ANOVA with Sidak's multiple comparisons tests. TCRdb retrieved this table from immuneACCESS and kept in-frame rearrangements only. Not all clones are present; in checked studies, unresolved V genes account for under half, and no reason is known for the remainder. V and J calls and clone size are as listed in that table; D and trimming were resolved from the DNA. For this sample there are about 62,000 clones; 85% to 90% appear just once. Jointly, the top ten make up just under 5% of the sample.

This specimen's time point label, interpreted: baseline before first vaccination. Vaccinee samples came from UK trials COV001 and COV002, including a single-blind randomized controlled phase 2/3 trial of AZD1222 (ChAdOx1 nCoV-19) in healthy adults. For TCRbeta chain sequencing, PBMC samples were collected from trial participants at day 0 and at day 28 after the second dose. This clonotype was sampled from an adult in good health. Here the sequenced sample was peripheral blood, taken on day 0 of AZD1222 vaccination. The rearrangement joined TRBV7-3 to TRBJ2-3, and possibly TRBD2, on 5 matching bases. In nucleotides, the sequence is TGTGCCAGCAGCAAGGACCGAGGGGATACGCAGTATTTT. It translates as CASSKDRGDTQYF. Outside the CDR3, residues come from the reference TRBV7-3 and TRBJ2-3 proteins, so the full variable domain is: GAGVSQTPSNKVTEKGKYVELRCDPISGHTALYWYRQSLGQGPEFLIYFQGTGAADDSGLPNDRFFAVRPEGSVSTLKIQRTERGDSAVYLCASSKDRGDTQYFGPGTRLTVL.